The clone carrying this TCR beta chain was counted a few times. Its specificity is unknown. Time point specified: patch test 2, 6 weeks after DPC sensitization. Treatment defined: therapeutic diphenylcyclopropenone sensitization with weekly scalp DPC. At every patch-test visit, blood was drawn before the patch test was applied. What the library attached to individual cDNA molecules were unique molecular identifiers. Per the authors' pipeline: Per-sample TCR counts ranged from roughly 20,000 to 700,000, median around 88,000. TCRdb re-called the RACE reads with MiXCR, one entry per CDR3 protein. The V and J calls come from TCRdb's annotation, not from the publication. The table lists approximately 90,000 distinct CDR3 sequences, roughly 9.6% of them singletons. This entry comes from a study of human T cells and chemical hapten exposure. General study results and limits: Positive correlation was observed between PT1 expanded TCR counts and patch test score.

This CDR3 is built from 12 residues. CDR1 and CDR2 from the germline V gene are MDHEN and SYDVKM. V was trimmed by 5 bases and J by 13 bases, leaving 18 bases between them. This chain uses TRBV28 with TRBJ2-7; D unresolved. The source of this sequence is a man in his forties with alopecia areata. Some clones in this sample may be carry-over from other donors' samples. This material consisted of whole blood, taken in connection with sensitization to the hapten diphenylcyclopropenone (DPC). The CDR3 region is CASSIYSHLSYF. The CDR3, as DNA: TGTGCCAGCAGTATATATTCCCACTTATCTTACTTC.